These 6 T cell receptor beta chains came from one sample sequenced in a study of control samples from healthy donors and cancer patients. Using immunoSEQ multiplex PCR, the repertoire was profiled, and TCRdb retains in-frame clones only, with some absent. The table shows approximately 82,000 clones, with 90% to 95% occurring only once. Sequencing was done on a sample of PBMCs. The receptor set was obtained from a woman in her forties with lung cancer.

The chain uses TRBV11-2 and TRBJ1-1, with a tentative D call TRBD1 (6 bases). The CDR3 loop spans 14 amino acids. Germline V gene data show CDR1 as SGHAT and CDR2 as FQNNGV. Between the trimmed V and J ends, which lost 5 bases and 5 bases, there was a span of 15 bases. The CDR3 sequence: CASSPEQGWTEAFF. The CDR3 nucleotides are TGTGCCAGCAGCCCGGAACAGGGTTGGACTGAAGCTTTCTTT.

The rearrangement uses TRBV24-1 and TRBJ2-3; 8 bases fit TRBD1. Germline V gene lookup returns CDR1 KGHDR and CDR2 SFDVKD. The CDR3 is 17 residues long. With 4 bases clipped from V and 2 bases from J, the junction kept 10 bases outside the gene matches. The CDR3 reads CATSEHPGQVLTDTQYF. The CDR3 DNA is TGTGCCACCAGTGAACACCCGGGACAGGTTCTCACAGATACGCAGTATTTT.

The genes are TRBV7-2 and TRBJ1-1; 7 positions agree with TRBD1. The J segment lost 0 bases and the V segment lost 7 bases, leaving 5 bases of the junction unmatched. Germline-derived CDR1 and CDR2 are SGHTA and FQGNSA. CDR3 length: 14 amino acids. In DNA form, the CDR3 reads TGTGCCAGCACCCTAGGGACAGTGAACACTGAAGCTTTCTTT. This gives the protein CASTLGTVNTEAFF.

The rearrangement uses TRBV4-1 and TRBJ1-1; no reliable D call. Germline CDR1 is MGHRA and CDR2 is YSYEKL. This CDR3 comprises 15 residues. V was shortened by 0 bases and J by 0 bases, with 8 bases between the two germline ends. This CDR3 reads CASSQDLTVNTEAFF. CDR3 DNA: TGCGCCAGCAGCCAAGATCTGACGGTGAACACTGAAGCTTTCTTT.

This chain links TRBV19 with TRBJ1-6; D gene ambiguous. This CDR3 spans 14 amino acids. The germline V gene has CDR1 LNHDA and CDR2 SQIVND (reference sequence). Between the trimmed V and J ends, which lost 4 bases and 5 bases, there was a span of 9 bases. The CDR3 loop reads CASSSTPNNSPLHF. The CDR3 DNA is TGTGCCAGTAGTAGTACACCTAATAATTCACCCCTCCACTTT.

This chain links TRBV7-9 with TRBJ1-1, with D hard to call. V lost 0 bases and J 6 bases, leaving 5 bases between the germline ends. This CDR3 comprises 12 residues. CDR1 is SEHNR, CDR2 FQNEAQ, per germline (reference sequence). CDR3 nucleotide sequence: TGTGCCAGCAGCTTAGCCCAGGCTGAAGCTTTCTTT. This encodes CASSLAQAEAFF.